A selection of T cell receptor beta chains follows, all from one sample in a study of prognosis after radiotherapy for stage I lung cancer. TCRdb called the multiplex PCR reads again in MiXCR, with one record for every CDR3 protein. The table shows about 16,000 distinct CDR3 sequences, with just under 45% occurring only once. This specimen consisted of PBMCs, obtained before or after stereotactic body radiation therapy (not recorded which). The receptors were sampled from a donor of 50 years or more with non-small cell lung cancer. The CDR3 runs from the conserved cysteine through the conserved F or W. D genes are given only for firm matches. Part of the rows lack a size; the others show once, few, many or a class for expanded clones.

D gene,J gene,V gene,clone size,CDR3 DNA,CDR3 protein
TRBD1,TRBJ1-6,TRBV6-4,medium-sized,TGTGCCAGCAGCGGACAGGGAGTGAGGTCACCCCTCCACTTT,CASSGQGVRSPLHF
NA,TRBJ2-7,TRBV9,NA,TGTGCCGGCAGCCAAGCCTACGAGCAGTACTTC,CAGSQAYEQYF
TRBD1,TRBJ1-5,TRBV30,NA,TGTGCCTGGAGTCAGGCCAGGACAGGGGGCAATCAGCCCCAGCATTTT,CAWSQARTGGNQPQHF
NA,TRBJ2-3,TRBV12-3/TRBV12-4,NA,TGTTCCAGCAGCTATACAGGGGGAGGGTCTGGTACGCAGTATTTT,CSSSYTGGGSGTQYF
NA,TRBJ2-7,TRBV14,many,TGTGCCAGCAGCCAAGATCCGGGGAGCTCCTACGAGCAGTACTTC,CASSQDPGSSYEQYF
NA,TRBJ2-7,TRBV7-8,NA,TGTGCCTCGTTCGGGGTTGCATCCTACGAGCAGTACTTC,CASFGVASYEQYF
NA,TRBJ1-5,TRBV27,NA,TGTGCCAGCAGTCGTGACAGATATCAGCCCCAGCATTTT,CASSRDRYQPQHF
NA,TRBJ2-1,TRBV28,NA,TGTGCCAGCAGTCGGACCGTGACCTACAATGAGCAGTTCTTC,CASSRTVTYNEQFF
NA,TRBJ2-1,TRBV6-2/TRBV6-3,few,TGTGCCAGCAGCCCAAGTGACGGGAGCTCCTACAATGAGCAGTTCTTC,CASSPSDGSSYNEQFF
NA,TRBJ2-3,TRBV11-2,NA,TGTGCCAGCAGCTTAGCGAGTAGCGGAAGCACAGATACGCAGTATTTT,CASSLASSGSTDTQYF
NA,TRBJ1-2,TRBV11-3,NA,TGTGCCAGCAGCTTCCAGATCTTCGATGGCTACACCTTC,CASSFQIFDGYTF
NA,TRBJ1-3,TRBV3-1,many,TGTGCCAGCAGCCAAGTACATGCGGGTGGAAACACCATATATTTT,CASSQVHAGGNTIYF
NA,TRBJ1-2,TRBV6-2/TRBV6-3,NA,TGTGCCGGCAAAGGTTTGTCAGACAGCAATGGCTACACCTTC,CAGKGLSDSNGYTF
NA,TRBJ1-6,TRBV14,many,TGTGCCAGCAGCCTTTTTATCAGGGATAATTCACCCCTCCACTTT,CASSLFIRDNSPLHF
TRBD2,TRBJ2-1,TRBV15,NA,TGTGCCACCAGCAGTGTTCTCTCCGTACTTAGCGGGAAGGTTAGGGATGAGCAGTTCTTC,CATSSVLSVLSGKVRDEQFF
TRBD1,TRBJ1-6,TRBV20-1,many,TGCAGTGCTAGAGGCGGGACAGGGGGCCTTAGGGGGGATTCACCCCTCCACTTT,CSARGGTGGLRGDSPLHF
NA,TRBJ2-3,TRBV28,NA,TGTGCCAGCAGCCTCGTGAGCCCCGATACGCAGTATTTT,CASSLVSPDTQYF
NA,TRBJ2-7,TRBV6-2/TRBV6-3,NA,TGTGCCAGCAGGAGTATCGGGGTGCTCTCCTACGAACAGTACTTC,CASRSIGVLSYEQYF
NA,TRBJ1-2,TRBV28,NA,TGTGCCGGAGGCAGAGAAGCCGGCTACACCTTC,CAGGREAGYTF
NA,TRBJ1-1,TRBV20-1,NA,TGCAGTGCTAGACACGACCGTAGTTCGGGAGCTTTCTTT,CSARHDRSSGAFF
NA,TRBJ2-3,TRBV20-1,many,TGCAGTGCTAGAGATCCGGTTAACACAGATACGCAGTATTTT,CSARDPVNTDTQYF
TRBD1,TRBJ1-1,TRBV30,once,TGTGCCTGGAGTCTTAAGAAAGGGGGCCTATTTCCTTCCGAAGCTTTCTTT,CAWSLKKGGLFPSEAFF
NA,TRBJ2-3,TRBV9,many,TGTGCCAGCAGCTTACAGGGTAATAGCGCAGATACGCAGTATTTT,CASSLQGNSADTQYF
NA,TRBJ1-2,TRBV6-1,medium-sized,TGTGCCAGCAGTGAACTGGGGGGAAACTATGGCTACACCTTC,CASSELGGNYGYTF
NA,TRBJ2-5,TRBV3-1,many,TGTGCCAGCAGCCAATATGTCTCAGGGGAAGAGACCCAGTACTTC,CASSQYVSGEETQYF
NA,TRBJ2-2,TRBV5-4,NA,TGTGCCAGCAGCACCGAGGGGGGACGAACCGGGGAGCTGTTTTTT,CASSTEGGRTGELFF
NA,TRBJ1-2,TRBV6-1,medium-sized,TGTGCCAGCAGTGAAGAGCCAGCGCCCTACTATGGCTACACCTTC,CASSEEPAPYYGYTF
TRBD2,TRBJ2-7,TRBV18,many,TGTGCCAGCTCACCTGAACAAATAGCGGGAGGCTACGAGCAGTACTTC,CASSPEQIAGGYEQYF
NA,TRBJ1-2,TRBV5-1,few,TGCGCCAGCAGCTTGGGCACAGGCCGGGGGGATGGCTACACCTTC,CASSLGTGRGDGYTF
TRBD1,TRBJ2-5,TRBV18,NA,TGTGCCAGCACTCCGGGACAGGGAGAGACCCAGTACTTC,CASTPGQGETQYF
TRBD2,TRBJ2-3,TRBV3-1,NA,TGTGCCAGCAGCCCGGGACTAGGGGCAGATACGCAGTATTTT,CASSPGLGADTQYF
TRBD2,TRBJ2-7,TRBV4-1,many,TGCGCCAGCAGCCATGCTACCGGGACTAGAAATCCCTACGAGCAGTACTTC,CASSHATGTRNPYEQYF
NA,TRBJ2-4,TRBV6-2/TRBV6-3,many,TGTGCCAGCACCTCGAATCGTGGAGATCTAGCCAAAAACATTCAGTACTTC,CASTSNRGDLAKNIQYF
NA,TRBJ2-2,TRBV28,NA,TGTGCCAGCAGTTCCCCATCGGGTGGGGGGTTCACCGGGGAGCTGTTTTTT,CASSSPSGGGFTGELFF
NA,TRBJ1-3,TRBV7-8,many,TGTGCCAGCAGCTTAAGGGGGAGGGGAAACACCATATATTTT,CASSLRGRGNTIYF
TRBD1,TRBJ2-1,TRBV14,many,TGTGCCAGCAGCAAAGCCGCAGGGGGTGAGCAGTTCTTC,CASSKAAGGEQFF
NA,TRBJ2-7,TRBV5-4,many,TGTGCCAGCAAGAGACTACCGAGCTCCTACGAGCAGTACTTC,CASKRLPSSYEQYF
NA,TRBJ2-2,TRBV6-1,medium-sized,TGTGCCAGCAAAAATAGGGGGGGCCACACCGGGGAGCTGTTTTTT,CASKNRGGHTGELFF
NA,TRBJ1-2,TRBV6-2/TRBV6-3,NA,TGTGCCAGCAGTGAGACGGAAGACTATGGCTACACCTTC,CASSETEDYGYTF
NA,TRBJ2-7,TRBV7-6,once,TGTGCCAGCAGCAGCAGAAAAGGGAACTACGAGCAGTACTTC,CASSSRKGNYEQYF